This T cell receptor (beta chain) comes out of a study of early T cells in non-severe SARS-CoV-2 infection. Turning to the study itself: It was bulk RNA from unsorted whole blood that was sequenced, and the chains were unpaired.

General observations from the study: Sequences matched to VDJdb favored anti-spike CD8 responses, while private and CD4 specificities were missed.

Comment on this clonotype: Its antigen is unidentified.

TCRdb independently ran MiXCR on the 5' RACE reads; one entry per CDR3 protein. Seen here are roughly 90,000 distinct CDR3 sequences, approximately 14% observed once, and the top ten hold roughly 0.6%. The CDR3 has 13 residues. From germline, CDR1 is DFQATT and CDR2 SNEGSKA (reference sequence). V was shortened by 3 bases and J by 7 bases, with 13 bases between the two germline ends. Input material: whole blood. This clonotype originated in an adult who was a healthcare worker with PCR-confirmed SARS-CoV-2 infection or an uninfected control (not recorded which). The V call is TRBV20-1, the J call TRBJ1-3, with D hard to call. The CDR3 nucleotides read TGCAGTGCTAGTTCTGGGAAGTCCAACACCATATATTTT. Encoded protein: CSASSGKSNTIYF.